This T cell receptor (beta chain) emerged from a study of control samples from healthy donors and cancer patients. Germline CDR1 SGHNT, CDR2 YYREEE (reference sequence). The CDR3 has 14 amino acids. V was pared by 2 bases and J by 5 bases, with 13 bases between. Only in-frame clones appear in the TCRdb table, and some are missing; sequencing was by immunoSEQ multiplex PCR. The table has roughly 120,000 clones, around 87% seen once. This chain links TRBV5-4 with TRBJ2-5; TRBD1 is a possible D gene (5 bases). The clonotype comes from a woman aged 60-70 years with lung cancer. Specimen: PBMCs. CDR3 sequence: CASSFGPGMETQYF. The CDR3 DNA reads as TGTGCCAGCAGCTTCGGTCCAGGGATGGAGACCCAGTACTTC.